Reported below is one T cell receptor beta chain. Participants, 18 to 89 years old, spanned approximately 25 US areas. Clones were sequenced by immunoSEQ multiplex PCR, and TCRdb holds only the in-frame ones, with some missing. Of roughly 250,000 clones listed, around 89% were seen once; the top ten hold roughly 10%. The record originates from a study of blood T cell repertoires in COVID-19. Study-level information: Specimens from acute and convalescent COVID-19 originated in the United States, Italy and Spain. T cells, B-cell-depleted T cells, or PBMCs supplied cDNA or gDNA.

This sequence originates from a man in his forties who had recovered from COVID-19. Sequences were obtained from PBMCs or T cells enriched from blood (not recorded which).

The CDR3 sequence is CASSPKVVAGAPFSYEQYF. The CDR3 DNA is TGTGCCAGCAGCCCTAAAGTAGTAGCGGGAGCCCCCTTTTCCTACGAGCAGTACTTC. J is TRBJ2-7 and V is TRBV7-9, with TRBD2 identical over 9 bases. The CDR3 runs 19 residues. Germline V gene data show CDR1 as SEHNR and CDR2 as FQNEAQ (reference sequence). Germline trimming cut 5 bases from V and 1 base from J; bases unmatched to any gene: 18.